One sample yielded the 21 T cell receptor beta chains listed below, sequenced in a study of OX40 agonist ivuxolimab in advanced cancers. The library was prepared using the immunoSEQ multiplex PCR assay. This immuneACCESS table, as held by TCRdb, lists in-frame sequences with V and J called but not all clones. Of the missing ones, under half trace to an unresolved V gene in checked studies; the others have no known cause. The table for this sample lists roughly 63,000 clones; roughly 87% of them were counted only once. The ten largest account for 10% to 15% of the sample. This specimen consisted of CD4+ or CD8+ T cells sorted from blood, obtained in a trial of the OX40 agonist ivuxolimab. These TCRs come from an adult with an advanced solid tumor such as melanoma, head and neck, liver or kidney cancer.

The CDR3 protein is CASSITGGTDTQYF. CDR3 sequence (DNA): TGTGCCAGTAGTATTACGGGGGGCACAGATACGCAGTATTTT. The rearrangement uses TRBV19 and TRBJ2-3; the D gene is possibly TRBD2 (6 bases). V was cut by 3 bases and J by 1 base, with 8 bases left in between. The CDR3 has 14 residues. The germline V gene encodes CDR1 LNHDA and CDR2 SQIVND (reference sequence).

The J gene is TRBJ1-3, the V gene TRBV6-5, with D perhaps TRBD1 (5 bases). The V and J ends lost 5 bases and 5 bases respectively, with 10 bases between them. The germline CDR1 and CDR2 sequences are MNHEY and SVGAGI. This CDR3 is 13 amino acids long. CDR3 coding DNA: TGTGCCAGCAGTCCAGGGAGACGAAACACCATATATTTT. As protein: CASSPGRRNTIYF.

This clone was seen a handful of times. The chain couples TRBV7-9 to TRBJ2-7; D not resolved. Germline assignment: CDR1 SEHNR and CDR2 FQNEAQ (reference sequence). V lost 1 base and J 2 bases, leaving 9 bases between the germline ends. This CDR3 is 14 amino acids long. The CDR3 DNA is TGTGCCAGCAGCTTAGGGGAAAAAACCTACGAGCAGTACGTC. This encodes CASSLGEKTYEQYV.

This clone appeared a single time. The V and J genes are TRBV12-5 and TRBJ1-4; D not certain. The CDR3 extends over 18 amino acids. Trimming pared 0 bases from V and 0 bases from J, leaving 14 bases between. CDR1 and CDR2 from the germline V gene are LGHNT and FRNRAP. CDR3 nucleotides: TGTGCTAGTGGTTTGGTACTTTTTAGTTTTGCAACTAATGAAAAACTGTTTTTT. Translating it yields CASGLVLFSFATNEKLFF.

V and J are TRBV7-3 and TRBJ1-1; D call uncertain. This CDR3 contains 13 residues. Per the germline V gene, CDR1 is SGHTA and CDR2 is FQGTGA. The V end was cut by 5 bases, the J end by 4 bases, with 11 bases between. The CDR3 loop reads CASSEEGFTEAFF. In nucleotides, the CDR3 is TGTGCCAGCAGCGAAGAGGGATTCACTGAAGCTTTCTTT.

V gene TRBV27 combines with J gene TRBJ1-1, with 7 bases aligning to TRBD1. Per germline, CDR1 MNHEY and CDR2 SMNVEV (reference sequence). This CDR3 is 16 amino acids long. With 4 bases clipped from V and 5 bases from J, the junction kept 13 bases outside the gene matches. The CDR3 bases are TGTGCCAGCAGTTCCGTGTATCGACAGGGCGGGACTGAAGCTTTCTTT. Its translation: CASSSVYRQGGTEAFF.

The V gene is TRBV27, the J gene TRBJ2-7; 7 nucleotides align to TRBD2. The trim removed 9 bases at V and 0 bases at J, leaving 5 bases unmatched. This CDR3 is built from 13 residues. Germline values: CDR1 MNHEY, CDR2 SMNVEV (reference sequence). The CDR3 protein is CASGEGSSYEQYF. DNA for the CDR3: TGTGCCAGTGGGGAGGGAAGCTCCTACGAGCAGTACTTC.

The V and J genes are TRBV27 and TRBJ1-5; 9 nucleotides agree with TRBD1. CDR1 and CDR2 from the germline V gene are MNHEY and SMNVEV (reference sequence). The CDR3 is made up of 12 amino acids. V was clipped by 8 bases and J by 9 bases; unmatched bases: 5. The chain's CDR3 is CASAPGQGPQHF. In DNA form, the CDR3 reads TGTGCCAGCGCCCCGGGACAGGGGCCCCAGCATTTT.

V is TRBV6-6 and J is TRBJ1-3; D gene unclear. V lost 6 bases, J lost 0 bases, and 12 bases lay in between. The CDR3 has 15 residues. Germline V gives CDR1 MNHNY, CDR2 SVGAGI (reference sequence). The CDR3 loop reads CASSLDAVSGNTIYF. Written as DNA, the CDR3 is TGTGCCAGCAGCCTCGACGCGGTCTCTGGAAACACCATATATTTT.

This chain connects TRBV19 to TRBJ2-1, with D possibly called TRBD1 or TRBD2 (6 bases each). Trimming stripped 4 bases from V and 8 bases from J, with 24 bases between. This CDR3 spans 17 amino acids. Germline values: CDR1 LNHDA, CDR2 SQIVND (reference sequence). Here the CDR3 reads CASSTLENRGLIYEQFF. In DNA, the CDR3 is TGTGCCAGTAGTACGTTGGAGAACCGGGGGCTGATCTATGAGCAGTTCTTC.

The rearrangement uses TRBV11-2 and TRBJ2-7; 7 bases line up with TRBD2. The germline CDR1 and CDR2 sequences are SGHAT and FQNNGV. Trimming removed 2 bases from V and 2 bases from J; junction bases left unmatched: 6. The CDR3 is 15 amino acids. CDR3 in amino acids: CASSLFAGVTYEQYV. The CDR3 DNA is TGTGCCAGCAGCTTATTCGCGGGAGTGACCTACGAGCAGTACGTC.

This clone appeared a single time. The chain joins TRBV13 to TRBJ1-2; D gene uncertain. The CDR3 spans 13 residues. The V end lost 10 bases, the J end lost 5 bases, and 17 bases lay between the germline ends. CDR1 and CDR2 from the germline V gene are PRHDT and FYEKMQ (reference sequence). In nucleotides, the CDR3 is TGTGCCATGAGAGGGCCTAACTCATATGGCTACACCTTC. Translation: CAMRGPNSYGYTF.

This chain links TRBV11-2 with TRBJ2-7, with D perhaps TRBD1 (5 bases). The CDR3 is 14 residues long. The V gene lost 1 base and the J gene lost 6 bases, with 13 bases spanning the gap. The germline V gene encodes CDR1 SGHAT and CDR2 FQNNGV. The CDR3 coding sequence is TGTGCCAGCAGCTTAGGAGGCAGGGTATCCGAGCAGTACTTC. Translated, it gives CASSLGGRVSEQYF.

This clone showed up just once. The genes are TRBV11-2 and TRBJ2-1; D is undetermined. With 2 bases removed from V and 7 bases from J, the gap between germline ends came to 6 bases. Germline V gene data show CDR1 as SGHAT and CDR2 as FQNNGV. The CDR3 has 12 residues. CDR3 nucleotide sequence: TGTGCCAGCAGCTTAACTATGAATGAGCAGTTCTTC. Translating gives CASSLTMNEQFF.

This sequence joins TRBV5-4 and TRBJ2-1, with D unresolved. The CDR3 spans 15 residues. Germline CDR1 reads SGHNT; CDR2 reads YYREEE (reference sequence). Trimming shortened V by 4 bases and J by 9 bases, and 20 bases separated the two germline ends. CDR3 coding DNA: TGTGCCAGCAGCATCGGCGAACAGACGAACGGTGAGCAGTTCTTC. Protein product: CASSIGEQTNGEQFF.

J is TRBJ1-1 and V is TRBV30; D is uncertain. Trimming shortened V by 0 bases and J by 3 bases, and 8 bases separated the two germline ends. Germline V lookup: CDR1 GTSNPN, CDR2 SVGIG (reference sequence). CDR3 size: 13 residues. This chain's CDR3 is CAWSVTEDTEAFF. CDR3 DNA sequence: TGTGCCTGGAGTGTAACGGAAGACACTGAAGCTTTCTTT.

V usage is TRBV25-1 and J usage is TRBJ1-1; perhaps TRBD1 as D (5 bases). CDR3 length equals 13 residues. The germline V gene encodes CDR1 MGHDK and CDR2 SYGVNS. Trimming took 2 bases from V and 5 from J, leaving 9 bases between them. CDR3 nucleotide sequence: TGTGCCAGCAGTGAAGTCCAGGGTACTGAAGCTTTCTTT. It encodes CASSEVQGTEAFF.

The chain joins TRBV5-6 to TRBJ1-5, with TRBD1 matching 7 bases. Unmatched junction bases numbered 2, after V lost 4 bases and J lost 4 bases. Germline V gene sequence: CDR1 SGHDT, CDR2 YYEEEE. The CDR3 length is 13 residues. The DNA of the CDR3 is TGTGCCAGCAGCGCGGACAGGAATCAGCCCCAGCATTTT. It is translated as CASSADRNQPQHF.

This clone showed up just a few times. The J gene is TRBJ1-1, the V gene TRBV30; TRBD1 agrees at 10 bases. The CDR3 is made up of 17 amino acids. Per the germline V gene, CDR1 is GTSNPN and CDR2 is SVGIG (reference sequence). V shed 0 bases, J shed 0 bases, and the junction held 7 bases outside the gene matches. CDR3 bases: TGTGCCTGGAGTGTGCCCGACAGGGGGCCTATGAACACTGAAGCTTTCTTT. Residues: CAWSVPDRGPMNTEAFF. The variable domain in full, completed from reference TRBV30 and TRBJ1-1, reads SQTIHQWPATLVQPVGSPLSLECTVEGTSNPNLYWYRQAAGRGLQLLFYSVGIGQISSEVPQNLSASRPQDRQFILSSKKLLLSDSGFYLCAWSVPDRGPMNTEAFFGQGTRLTVV.

The V call is TRBV27, the J call TRBJ2-2, with 8 bases identical to TRBD1. Trimming took 5 bases from V and 4 from J; bases not matched to a gene: 3. Germline lookup yields CDR1 MNHEY and CDR2 SMNVEV (reference sequence). This CDR3 has 14 residues. The CDR3 sequence: CASSPGTGTGELFF. In DNA form, the CDR3 reads TGTGCCAGCAGTCCCGGGACAGGCACCGGGGAGCTGTTTTTT.

V and J are TRBV5-5 and TRBJ1-1; TRBD1 agrees at 7 bases. V trimming: 3 bases; J trimming: 3 bases; junction bases outside the gene matches: 5. Germline-derived CDR1 and CDR2 are SGHKS and YYEKEE (reference sequence). The CDR3 sequence is 14 residues long. Here the CDR3 reads CASSSTGSDTEAFF. Written as DNA, the CDR3 is TGTGCCAGCAGCTCGACAGGGAGCGACACTGAAGCTTTCTTT.